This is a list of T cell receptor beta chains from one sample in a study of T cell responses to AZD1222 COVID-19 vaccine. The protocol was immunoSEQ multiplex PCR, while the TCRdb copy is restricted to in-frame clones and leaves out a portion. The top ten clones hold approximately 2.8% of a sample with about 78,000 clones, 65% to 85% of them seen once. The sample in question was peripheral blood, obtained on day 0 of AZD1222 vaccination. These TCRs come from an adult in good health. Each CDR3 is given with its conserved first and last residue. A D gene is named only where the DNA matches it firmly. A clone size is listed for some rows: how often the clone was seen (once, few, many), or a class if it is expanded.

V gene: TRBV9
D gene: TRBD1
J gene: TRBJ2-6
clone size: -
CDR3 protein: CASSVPGQGSGANVLTF
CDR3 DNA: TGTGCCAGCAGCGTCCCGGGACAGGGTTCTGGGGCCAACGTCCTGACTTTC

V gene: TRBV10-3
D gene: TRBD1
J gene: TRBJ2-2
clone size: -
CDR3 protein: CAISESGTAGELFF
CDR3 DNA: TGTGCCATCAGTGAGTCGGGGACAGCCGGGGAGCTGTTTTTT

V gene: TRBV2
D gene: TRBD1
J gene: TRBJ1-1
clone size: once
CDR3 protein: CASSGTDRKNTEAFF
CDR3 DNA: TGTGCCAGCAGTGGAACGGACAGGAAGAACACTGAAGCTTTCTTT

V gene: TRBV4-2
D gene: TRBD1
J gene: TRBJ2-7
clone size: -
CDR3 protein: CASSQDVGTGRLEQYF
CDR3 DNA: TGTGCCAGCAGCCAAGACGTAGGGACAGGGCGGCTCGAGCAGTACTTC

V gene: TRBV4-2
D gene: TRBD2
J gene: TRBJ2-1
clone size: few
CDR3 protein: CASSQSFSGGALYNEQFF
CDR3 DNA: TGTGCCAGCAGCCAATCCTTTAGCGGGGGGGCCCTTTACAATGAGCAGTTCTTC

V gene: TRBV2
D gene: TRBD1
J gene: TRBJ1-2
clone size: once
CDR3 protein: CASRTGTGGYGYTF
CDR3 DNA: TGTGCCAGCAGAACCGGGACAGGGGGCTATGGCTACACCTTC

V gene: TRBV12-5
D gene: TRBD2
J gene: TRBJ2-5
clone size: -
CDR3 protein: CASGFFGTSVGETQYF
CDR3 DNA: TGTGCTAGTGGTTTCTTCGGGACTAGCGTCGGAGAGACCCAGTACTTC

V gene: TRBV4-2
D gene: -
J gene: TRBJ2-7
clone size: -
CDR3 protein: CASSQDTSRNEQYF
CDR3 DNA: TGTGCCAGCAGCCAAGATACTAGTCGAAACGAGCAGTACTTC

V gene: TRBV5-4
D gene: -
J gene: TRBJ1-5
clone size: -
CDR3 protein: CASSPGLSNQPQHF
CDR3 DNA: TGTGCCAGCAGCCCCGGACTGAGCAATCAGCCCCAGCATTTT

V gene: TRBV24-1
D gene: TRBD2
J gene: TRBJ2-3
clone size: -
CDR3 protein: CATSDPTTSGSVADTQYF
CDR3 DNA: TGTGCCACCAGTGACCCAACTACTAGCGGGAGTGTCGCAGATACGCAGTATTTT

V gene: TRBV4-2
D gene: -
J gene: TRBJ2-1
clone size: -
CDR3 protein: CASSQDPGGDNEQFF
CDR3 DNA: TGTGCCAGCAGCCAAGATCCAGGCGGGGACAATGAGCAGTTCTTC

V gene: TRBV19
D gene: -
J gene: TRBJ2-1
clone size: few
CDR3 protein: CASSIAPRAAGEFF
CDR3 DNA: TGTGCCAGTAGTATAGCCCCCCGAGCAGCGGGCGAGTTCTTC

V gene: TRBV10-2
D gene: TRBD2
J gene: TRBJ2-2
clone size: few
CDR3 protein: CASIPSGGLNTGELFF
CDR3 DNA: TGCGCCAGCATTCCTAGCGGGGGCCTGAACACCGGGGAGCTGTTTTTT

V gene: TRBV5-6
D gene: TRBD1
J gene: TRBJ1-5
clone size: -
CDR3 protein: CASSFGTGDGNQPQHF
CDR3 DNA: TGTGCCAGCAGCTTCGGGACAGGGGATGGTAATCAGCCCCAGCATTTT

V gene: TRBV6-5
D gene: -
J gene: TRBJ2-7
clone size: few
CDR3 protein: CASSPGRAFPQYF
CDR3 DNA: TGTGCCAGCAGTCCTGGCCGGGCCTTTCCCCAGTACTTC

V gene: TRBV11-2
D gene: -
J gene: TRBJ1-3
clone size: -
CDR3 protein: CASSSAGAGNTIYF
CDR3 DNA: TGTGCCAGCAGCTCCGCCGGAGCGGGAAACACCATATATTTT

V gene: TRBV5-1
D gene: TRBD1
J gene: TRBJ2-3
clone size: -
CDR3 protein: CASSSASTGWRDTQYF
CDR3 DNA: TGCGCCAGCAGCTCAGCTTCGACAGGGTGGAGAGATACGCAGTATTTT

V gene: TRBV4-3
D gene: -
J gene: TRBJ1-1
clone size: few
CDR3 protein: CASSQEGGGTEAFF
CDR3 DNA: TGCGCCAGCAGCCAAGAGGGGGGTGGGACTGAAGCTTTCTTT

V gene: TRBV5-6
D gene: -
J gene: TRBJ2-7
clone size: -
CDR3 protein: CASSYTGLPREQYF
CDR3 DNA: TGTGCCAGCAGCTACACGGGACTCCCAAGGGAGCAGTACTTC

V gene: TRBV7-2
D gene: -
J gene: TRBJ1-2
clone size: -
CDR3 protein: CASSLTGTNEGGYTF
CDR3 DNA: TGTGCCAGCAGCTTAACAGGGACAAACGAGGGGGGCTACACCTTC

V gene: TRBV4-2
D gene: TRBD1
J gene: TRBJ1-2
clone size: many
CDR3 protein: CASSQDDRGDYGYTF
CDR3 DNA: TGTGCCAGCAGCCAAGATGACAGGGGCGACTATGGCTACACCTTC

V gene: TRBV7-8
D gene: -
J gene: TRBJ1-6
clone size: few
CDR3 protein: CASSLVQAGGPLHF
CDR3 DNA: TGTGCCAGCAGCTTAGTACAGGCCGGAGGGCCCCTCCACTTT

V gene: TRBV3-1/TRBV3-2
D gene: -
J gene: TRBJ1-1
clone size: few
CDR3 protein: CASSQDLASKEAFF
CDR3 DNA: TGTGCCAGCAGCCAAGACCTCGCCTCTAAGGAAGCTTTCTTT

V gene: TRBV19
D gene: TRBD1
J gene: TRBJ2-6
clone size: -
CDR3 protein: CASSTPGTGENVLTF
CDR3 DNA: TGTGCCAGTAGTACCCCGGGGACAGGGGAAAACGTCCTGACTTTC

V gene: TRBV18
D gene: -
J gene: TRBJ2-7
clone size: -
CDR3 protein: CASSPNGQGNEQYF
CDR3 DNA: TGTGCCAGCTCACCAAACGGTCAAGGGAACGAGCAGTACTTC

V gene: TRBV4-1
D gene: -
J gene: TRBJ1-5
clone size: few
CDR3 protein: CASSQGPSNQPQHF
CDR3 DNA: TGCGCCAGCAGCCAAGGCCCCAGCAATCAGCCCCAGCATTTT

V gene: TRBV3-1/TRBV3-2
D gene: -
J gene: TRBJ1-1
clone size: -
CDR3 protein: CASSQDGVTEAFF
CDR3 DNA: TGTGCCAGCAGCCAAGATGGGGTAACCGAAGCTTTCTTT

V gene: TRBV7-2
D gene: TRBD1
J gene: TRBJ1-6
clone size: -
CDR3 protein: CASSLLILRGGSYNSPLHF
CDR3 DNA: TGTGCCAGCAGCTTACTAATCCTCAGGGGGGGGTCCTATAATTCACCCCTCCACTTT

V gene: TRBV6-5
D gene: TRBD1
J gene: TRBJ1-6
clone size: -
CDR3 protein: CASSPWTGDRSPLHF
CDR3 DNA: TGTGCCAGCAGTCCATGGACAGGGGATCGGTCACCCCTCCACTTT

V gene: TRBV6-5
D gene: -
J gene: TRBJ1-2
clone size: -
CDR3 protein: CASTTTLTNYGYTF
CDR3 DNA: TGTGCCAGCACCACGACCCTAACTAACTATGGCTACACCTTC

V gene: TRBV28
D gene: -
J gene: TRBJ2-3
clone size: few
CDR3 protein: CASSSRDHTDTQYF
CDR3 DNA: TGTGCCAGCAGTTCCCGGGACCATACAGATACGCAGTATTTT

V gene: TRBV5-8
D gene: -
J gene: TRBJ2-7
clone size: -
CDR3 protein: CASRTSLVLSEQYF
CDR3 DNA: TGTGCCAGCAGAACCTCCCTCGTTTTAAGTGAGCAGTACTTC

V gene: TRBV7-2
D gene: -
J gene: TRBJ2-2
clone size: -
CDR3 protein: CASSSGGGYSGELFF
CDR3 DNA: TGTGCCAGCAGCTCGGGCGGCGGGTATTCCGGGGAGCTGTTTTTT

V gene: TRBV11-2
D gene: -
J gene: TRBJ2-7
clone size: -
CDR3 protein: CASSLRATSSNPYEQYF
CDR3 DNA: TGTGCCAGCAGCTTAAGGGCTACCTCATCTAATCCCTACGAGCAGTACTTC

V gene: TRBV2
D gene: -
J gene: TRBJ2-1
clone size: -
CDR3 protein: CASSEEGTEPYNEQFF
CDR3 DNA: TGTGCCAGCAGTGAAGAAGGCACGGAGCCCTACAATGAGCAGTTCTTC

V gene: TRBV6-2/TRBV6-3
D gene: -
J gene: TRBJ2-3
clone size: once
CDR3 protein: CASSYMGTDTQYF
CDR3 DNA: TGTGCCAGCAGTTACATGGGGACAGATACGCAGTATTTT

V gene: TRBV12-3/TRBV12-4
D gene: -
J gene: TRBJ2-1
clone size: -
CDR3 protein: CASSLSAINEQFF
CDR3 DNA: TGTGCCAGCAGTCTGTCGGCGATAAATGAGCAGTTCTTC

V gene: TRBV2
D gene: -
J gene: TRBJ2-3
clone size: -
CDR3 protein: CASRAFATSTDTQYF
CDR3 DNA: TGTGCCAGCAGGGCGTTTGCCACTAGCACAGATACGCAGTATTTT

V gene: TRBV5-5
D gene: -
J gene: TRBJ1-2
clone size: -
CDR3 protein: CASSLAPGEGGYTF
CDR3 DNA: TGTGCCAGCAGCTTGGCCCCAGGGGAGGGCGGCTACACCTTC

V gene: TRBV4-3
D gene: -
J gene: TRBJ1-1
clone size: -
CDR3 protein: CASSQELGTGNTEAFF
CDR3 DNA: TGCGCCAGCAGCCAAGAGCTGGGGACGGGGAACACTGAAGCTTTCTTT

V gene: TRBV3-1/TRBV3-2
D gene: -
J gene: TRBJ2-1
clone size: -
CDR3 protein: CASSQGGGPPLYNEQFF
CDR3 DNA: TGTGCCAGCAGCCAAGGAGGGGGGCCCCCGTTATACAATGAGCAGTTCTTC

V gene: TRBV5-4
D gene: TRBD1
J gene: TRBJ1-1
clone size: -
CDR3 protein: CASSLFDRVNTEAFF
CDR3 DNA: TGTGCCAGCAGCTTGTTTGACAGGGTCAACACTGAAGCTTTCTTT

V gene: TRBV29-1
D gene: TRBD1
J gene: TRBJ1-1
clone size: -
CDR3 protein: CSAGQGTKSTEAFF
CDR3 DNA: TGCAGCGCTGGACAGGGCACTAAGAGCACTGAAGCTTTCTTT

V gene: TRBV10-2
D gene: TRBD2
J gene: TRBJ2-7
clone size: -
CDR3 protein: CASKGRGYEQYF
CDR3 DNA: TGCGCCAGCAAAGGGAGGGGCTACGAGCAGTACTTC

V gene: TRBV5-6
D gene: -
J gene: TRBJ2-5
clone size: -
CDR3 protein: CASSYTFGETQYF
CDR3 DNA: TGTGCCAGCAGCTACACTTTTGGAGAGACCCAGTACTTC

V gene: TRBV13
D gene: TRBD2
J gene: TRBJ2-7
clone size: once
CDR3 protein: CASSQNSGRESYEQYF
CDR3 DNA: TGTGCCAGCAGCCAAAATAGCGGGCGAGAATCCTACGAGCAGTACTTC

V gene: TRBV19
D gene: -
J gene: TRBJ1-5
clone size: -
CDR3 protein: CASSLTSRSNQPQHF
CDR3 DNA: TGTGCCAGTAGCCTGACAAGTCGCAGCAATCAGCCCCAGCATTTT

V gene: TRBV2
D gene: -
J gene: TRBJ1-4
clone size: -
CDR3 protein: CASSEVTDENEKLFF
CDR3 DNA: TGTGCCAGCAGTGAAGTTACGGACGAAAATGAAAAACTGTTTTTT

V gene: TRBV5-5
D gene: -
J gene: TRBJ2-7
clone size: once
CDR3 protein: CASSPGQGLKEQYF
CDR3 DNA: TGTGCCAGCAGCCCCGGACAGGGACTAAAGGAGCAGTACTTC